The table lists the clone carrying this T cell receptor (beta chain) with a count of one. Its antigen is still unknown. This record comes from a study of healthy donors' naive CD4 and CD8 T cells. Study-level findings and limits: Bias from naive T cell homeostatic proliferation was not addressed.

The CDR3 consists of 16 residues. Trimming removed 0 bases from V and 6 bases from J; junction bases left unmatched: 7. Per germline, CDR1 MNHEY and CDR2 SVGAGI. TCR libraries were built from about 500 ng of total RNA by linear amplification. A single record per CDR3 protein comes from TCRdb applying MiXCR to the reads. The sample carries roughly 200,000 distinct CDR3 sequences, around 80% recorded once. Naive T cells were sorted: CD4+CD8-CD45RO-CD45RA+ for CD4+, CD8+CD4-CD45RA+CD27bright for CD8+. The sample was naive CD4+ and CD8+ T cells sorted from blood, pooled from several donors. The V gene is TRBV6-5, the J gene TRBJ2-3, with 9 nucleotides matching TRBD1. The receptor's source is a pool of human donors in good health; the sample pools cells from several healthy donors. The CDR3 sequence is CASSYSGTGKGDTQYF. CDR3 coding DNA: TGTGCCAGCAGTTACTCGGGGACAGGGAAGGGGGATACGCAGTATTTT.